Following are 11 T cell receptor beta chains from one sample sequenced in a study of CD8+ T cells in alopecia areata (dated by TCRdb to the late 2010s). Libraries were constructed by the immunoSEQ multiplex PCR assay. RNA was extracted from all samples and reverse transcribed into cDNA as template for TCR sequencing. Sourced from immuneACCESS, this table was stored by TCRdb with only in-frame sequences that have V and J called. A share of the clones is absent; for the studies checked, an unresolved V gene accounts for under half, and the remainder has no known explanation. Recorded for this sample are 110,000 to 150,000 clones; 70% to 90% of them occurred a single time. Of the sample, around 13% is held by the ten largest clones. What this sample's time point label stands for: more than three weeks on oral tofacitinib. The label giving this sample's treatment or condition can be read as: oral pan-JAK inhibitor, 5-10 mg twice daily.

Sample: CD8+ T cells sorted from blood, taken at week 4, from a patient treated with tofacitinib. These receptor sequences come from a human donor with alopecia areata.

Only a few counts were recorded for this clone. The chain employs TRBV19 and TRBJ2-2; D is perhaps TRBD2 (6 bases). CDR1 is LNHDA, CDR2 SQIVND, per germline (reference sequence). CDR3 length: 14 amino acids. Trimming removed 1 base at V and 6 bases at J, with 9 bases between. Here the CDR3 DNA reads TGTGCCAGTAGTATAGCCCCGGGGGCCGGGGAGCTGTTTTTT. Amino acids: CASSIAPGAGELFF.

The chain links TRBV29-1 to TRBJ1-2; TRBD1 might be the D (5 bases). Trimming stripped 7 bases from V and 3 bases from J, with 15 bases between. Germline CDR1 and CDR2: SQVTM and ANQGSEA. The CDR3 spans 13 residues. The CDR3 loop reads CSARLTDHYGYTF. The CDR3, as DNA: TGCAGCGCCCGACTGACAGACCACTATGGCTACACCTTC.

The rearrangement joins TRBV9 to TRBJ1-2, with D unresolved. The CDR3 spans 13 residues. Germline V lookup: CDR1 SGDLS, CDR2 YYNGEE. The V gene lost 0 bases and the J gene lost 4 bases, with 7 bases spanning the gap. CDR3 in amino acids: CASSVDELYGYTF. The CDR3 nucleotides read TGTGCCAGCAGCGTAGACGAGCTCTATGGCTACACCTTC. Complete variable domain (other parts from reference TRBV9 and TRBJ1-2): DSGVTQTPKHLITATGQRVTLRCSPRSGDLSVYWYQQSLDQGLQFLIQYYNGEERAKGNILERFSAQQFPDLHSELNLSSLELGDSALYFCASSVDELYGYTFGSGTRLTVV.

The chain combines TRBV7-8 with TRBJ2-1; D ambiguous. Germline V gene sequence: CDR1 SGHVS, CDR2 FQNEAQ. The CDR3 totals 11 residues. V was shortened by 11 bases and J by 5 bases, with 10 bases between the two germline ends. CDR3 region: CASQAHNEQFF. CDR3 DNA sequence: TGTGCCTCTCAAGCCCACAATGAGCAGTTCTTC.

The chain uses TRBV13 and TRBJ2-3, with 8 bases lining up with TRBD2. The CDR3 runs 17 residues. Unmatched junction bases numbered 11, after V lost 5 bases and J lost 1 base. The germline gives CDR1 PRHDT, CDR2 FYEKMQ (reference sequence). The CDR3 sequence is CASSQEGTSRGTDTQYF. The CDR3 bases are TGTGCCAGCAGCCAAGAGGGGACTAGTAGGGGCACAGATACGCAGTATTTT.

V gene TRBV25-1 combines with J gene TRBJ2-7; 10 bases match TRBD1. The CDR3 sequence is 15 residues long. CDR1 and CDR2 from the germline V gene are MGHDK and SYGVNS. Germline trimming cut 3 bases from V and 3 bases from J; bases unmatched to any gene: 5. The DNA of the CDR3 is TGTGCCAGCAGTGACCCGGGACAGGGGAACTACGAGCAGTACTTC. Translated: CASSDPGQGNYEQYF.

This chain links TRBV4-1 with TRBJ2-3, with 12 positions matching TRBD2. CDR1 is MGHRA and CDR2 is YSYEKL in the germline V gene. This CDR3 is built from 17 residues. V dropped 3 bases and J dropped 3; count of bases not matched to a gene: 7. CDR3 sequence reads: CASSHPTSGSMTDTQYF. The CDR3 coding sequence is TGCGCCAGCAGCCACCCGACTAGCGGGAGTATGACAGATACGCAGTATTTT.

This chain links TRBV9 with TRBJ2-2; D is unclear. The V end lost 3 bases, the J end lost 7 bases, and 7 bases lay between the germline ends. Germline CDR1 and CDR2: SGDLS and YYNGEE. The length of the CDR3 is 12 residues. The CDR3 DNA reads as TGTGCCAGCAGCGGCGGAATCGGGGAGCTGTTTTTT. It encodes CASSGGIGELFF.

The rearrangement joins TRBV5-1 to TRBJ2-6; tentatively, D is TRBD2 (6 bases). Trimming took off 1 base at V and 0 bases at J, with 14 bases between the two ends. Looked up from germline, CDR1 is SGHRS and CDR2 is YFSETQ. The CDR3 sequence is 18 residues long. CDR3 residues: CASSLRRGTPSGANVLTF. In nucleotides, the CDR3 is TGCGCCAGCAGCTTGAGGAGGGGAACTCCCTCTGGGGCCAACGTCCTGACTTTC.

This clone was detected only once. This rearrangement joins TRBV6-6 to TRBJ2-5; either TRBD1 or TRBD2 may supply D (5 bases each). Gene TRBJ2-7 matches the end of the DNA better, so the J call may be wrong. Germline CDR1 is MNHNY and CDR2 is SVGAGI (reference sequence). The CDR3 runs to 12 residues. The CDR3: CASSPGTSEQYF. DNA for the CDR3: TGTGCCAGCAGTCCTGGGACGTCCGAGCAGTACTTC.

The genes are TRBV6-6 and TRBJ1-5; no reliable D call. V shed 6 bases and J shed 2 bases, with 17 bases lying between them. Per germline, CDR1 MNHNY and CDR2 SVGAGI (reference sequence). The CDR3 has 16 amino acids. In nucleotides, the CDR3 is TGTGCCAGCAGCTCAAAGAGGGAGGGCGGCAATCAGCCCCAGCATTTT. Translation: CASSSKREGGNQPQHF.